A selection of T cell receptor beta chains follows, all from one sample in a study of cytomegalovirus exposure and HLA in healthy donors. Profiling relied on immunoSEQ multiplex PCR, and the TCRdb table lists in-frame clones only, not all of them. The data contain 200,000 or so clones, about 80% of them singletons. The sample taken for sequencing was PBMCs. Receptors originate from a young man in good health and CMV-seronegative. Both conserved end residues are part of each CDR3. Each record gives: CDR3 DNA, CDR3 protein, clone size, J gene, D gene, V gene. The D gene is left open where the match is weak. Clone size, where shown, is once, few, many, or a class for clones that have expanded.

cdr3_nt: TGTGCCATCAATGAGGGACTGGGACAGGGTTCCTACGAGCAGTACTTC
cdr3_aa: CAINEGLGQGSYEQYF
clone_size: NA
j_call: TRBJ2-7
d_call: TRBD1
v_call: TRBV10-3

cdr3_nt: TGTGCCAGTAGCCCTCAGGGTAATAGCAATCAGCCCCAGCATTTT
cdr3_aa: CASSPQGNSNQPQHF
clone_size: NA
j_call: TRBJ1-5
d_call: NA
v_call: TRBV19

cdr3_nt: TGTGCCAGCAGCTCGACGGGTGATGGCTACACCTTC
cdr3_aa: CASSSTGDGYTF
clone_size: once
j_call: TRBJ1-2
d_call: NA
v_call: TRBV5-5

cdr3_nt: TGCGCCAGCAGCCTAGGACAGGGGGCGATTCAGGAGACCCAGTACTTC
cdr3_aa: CASSLGQGAIQETQYF
clone_size: NA
j_call: TRBJ2-5
d_call: TRBD1
v_call: TRBV4-3

cdr3_nt: TGTGCCAGCTCACCACCGGGACTCTCGCTGTCTGGGGCCAACGTCCTGACTTTC
cdr3_aa: CASSPPGLSLSGANVLTF
clone_size: NA
j_call: TRBJ2-6
d_call: NA
v_call: TRBV18

cdr3_nt: TGTGCCAGCAGCTTAAGCGCCGGGGAGCTGTTTTTT
cdr3_aa: CASSLSAGELFF
clone_size: NA
j_call: TRBJ2-2
d_call: NA
v_call: TRBV11-3

cdr3_nt: TGTGCCAGCAGTGGACGAGCGGGGGGACTTAACACGGGAGAGACCCAGTACTTC
cdr3_aa: CASSGRAGGLNTGETQYF
clone_size: NA
j_call: TRBJ2-5
d_call: TRBD2
v_call: TRBV27

cdr3_nt: TGTGCCAGCAGCCCGCGGACAATCGACTATGGCTACACCTTC
cdr3_aa: CASSPRTIDYGYTF
clone_size: NA
j_call: TRBJ1-2
d_call: NA
v_call: TRBV7-2

cdr3_nt: TGTGCCAGTACCCTAGAGGGAACTAATGAAAAACTGTTTTTT
cdr3_aa: CASTLEGTNEKLFF
clone_size: NA
j_call: TRBJ1-4
d_call: NA
v_call: TRBV19

cdr3_nt: TGTGCCTGGAGTCTTACAGGGTCTGAAGCTTTCTTT
cdr3_aa: CAWSLTGSEAFF
clone_size: NA
j_call: TRBJ1-1
d_call: NA
v_call: TRBV30

cdr3_nt: TGCGCCAGCAGCTTGAAATCCGGGTGGGACACCGGGGAGCTGTTTTTT
cdr3_aa: CASSLKSGWDTGELFF
clone_size: NA
j_call: TRBJ2-2
d_call: NA
v_call: TRBV5-1

cdr3_nt: TGTGCCAGCAGCTTAGACGGGGGGGGCGCAGATACGCAGTATTTT
cdr3_aa: CASSLDGGGADTQYF
clone_size: NA
j_call: TRBJ2-3
d_call: TRBD2
v_call: TRBV7-3

cdr3_nt: TGTGCCAGCAGCAGGGACACCTCCTACGAGCAGTACTTC
cdr3_aa: CASSRDTSYEQYF
clone_size: NA
j_call: TRBJ2-7
d_call: NA
v_call: TRBV5-4

cdr3_nt: TGTGCCAGTAGTACCCTATCCCAGGCCCATAGCAATCAGCCCCAGCATTTT
cdr3_aa: CASSTLSQAHSNQPQHF
clone_size: NA
j_call: TRBJ1-5
d_call: NA
v_call: TRBV19